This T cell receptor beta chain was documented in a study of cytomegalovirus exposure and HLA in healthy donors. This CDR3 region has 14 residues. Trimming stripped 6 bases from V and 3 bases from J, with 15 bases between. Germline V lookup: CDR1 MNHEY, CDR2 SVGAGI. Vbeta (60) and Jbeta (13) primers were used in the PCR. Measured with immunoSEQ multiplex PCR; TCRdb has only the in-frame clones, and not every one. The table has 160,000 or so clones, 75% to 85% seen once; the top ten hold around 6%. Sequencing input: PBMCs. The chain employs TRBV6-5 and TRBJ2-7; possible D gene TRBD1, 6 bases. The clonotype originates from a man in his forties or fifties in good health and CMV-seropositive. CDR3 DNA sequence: TGTGCCAGCAGCCCAGGGGTAAATGGCTACGAGCAGTACGTC. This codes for CASSPGVNGYEQYV.